A single TCR beta chain is shown here with its context. Its antigen remains unknown. Germline CDR1 reads MNHEY; CDR2 reads SMNVEV (reference sequence). The V gene end was trimmed by 5 bases and the J gene end by 0 bases; junction bases not matched to a gene: 4. The CDR3 totals 14 residues. Primers for the PCR totalled 60 Vbeta and 13 Jbeta. Source study methods: Some 9.9 million of 75 million to 85 million unique TCR beta chains were shared, per a later count. Generated by immunoSEQ multiplex PCR, the TCRdb table keeps only in-frame clones and is missing some. That table supplies the V and J calls and clone size; D and trimming were determined from the DNA. Among approximately 32,000 clones listed, 84% were seen once. This entry is derived from a study of cytomegalovirus exposure and HLA in healthy donors. Regarding the study as a whole: A later analysis, which compared TCR beta chains of equal frequency, found the HLA-associated ones more clonally expanded. The number of N-insertions in an Asian-associated ancestry cluster was reportedly below the 666-donor mean in a later analysis.

The sequenced material came from PBMCs. The chain employs TRBV27 and TRBJ2-7; 7 nucleotides align to TRBD2. This TCR was sampled from a woman aged 18 to 35 in good health and CMV-seronegative. CDR3 coding DNA: TGTGCCAGCAGTAGCGGGACGAGCTCCTACGAGCAGTACTTC. Its translation is CASSSGTSSYEQYF.